This TCR beta chain was identified during a study of blood T cell repertoires in COVID-19. Looking at the study overall: Italy, Spain and the United States were the sources of the convalescent and acute COVID-19 samples. The analysed material was cDNA or gDNA that came from T cells, B-cell-depleted T cells, or PBMCs.

How the authors handled the data: Reference gene primer amplification in the assay estimated nucleated cell counts. The data were produced by immunoSEQ multiplex PCR, yet TCRdb's version contains in-frame clones alone and is incomplete. That table supplies the V and J calls and clone size; D and trimming were determined from the DNA. The repertoire has some 370,000 clones, about 90% of them found once; the top ten carry around 9.3%. Germline CDR1 PRHDT, CDR2 FYEKMQ (reference sequence). Trimming removed 3 bases from V and 12 bases from J; junction bases left unmatched: 3. CDR3 size: 12 residues. The sequenced material came from peripheral blood. This sequence originates from a woman in her 30s with COVID-19, enrolled during active disease. The rearrangement uses TRBV13 and TRBJ1-1; TRBD1 aligns across 11 bases. The CDR3 loop reads CASSFRDRGSFF. The CDR3 DNA sequence: TGTGCCAGCAGCTTCCGGGACAGGGGGTCTTTCTTT.